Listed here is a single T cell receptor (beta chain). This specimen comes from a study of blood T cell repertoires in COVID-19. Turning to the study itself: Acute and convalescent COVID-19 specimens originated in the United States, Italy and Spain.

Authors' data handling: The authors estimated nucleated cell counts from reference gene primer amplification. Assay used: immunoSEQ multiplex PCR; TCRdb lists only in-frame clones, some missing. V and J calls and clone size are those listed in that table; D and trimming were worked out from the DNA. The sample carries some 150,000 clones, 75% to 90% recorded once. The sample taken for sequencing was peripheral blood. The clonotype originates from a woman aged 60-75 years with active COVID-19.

This chain's CDR3 is CASSRWTDEKLFF. The CDR3 DNA follows: TGTGCCAGCTCTCGGTGGACAGATGAAAAACTGTTTTTT. V usage is TRBV18 and J usage is TRBJ1-4; possibly TRBD1 for D (6 bases). Germline CDR1 and CDR2: KGHSH and LQKENI. V lost 6 bases to trimming and J lost 6 bases, with 11 bases between them. The CDR3 has 13 residues.